This TCR beta chain was found in a study of neurological immune-mediated disorders. V dropped 7 bases and J dropped 13 bases, with 17 bases sitting between them. In germline, CDR1 is SQVTM, CDR2 ANQGSEA. This CDR3 comprises 11 residues. This clonotype occurred many times. TCRdb re-called the 5' RACE reads through MiXCR, storing one row per CDR3 protein. The table has tens of thousands of distinct CDR3 sequences, 7% to 8.5% seen once. The specimen sequenced was CD4+ T cells from blood. This chain uses TRBV29-1 with TRBJ2-4; D possibly corresponds to TRBD1 (6 bases). The sequence was collected from a man over 45 in good health. CDR3 region: CSAEKDRQQYF. CDR3 in DNA: TGCAGCGCAGAGAAGGACAGACAACAGTACTTC. The full variable domain, in which reference TRBV29-1 and TRBJ2-4 provide the parts outside the CDR3, is SAVISQKPSRDICQRGTSLTIQCQVDSQVTMMFWYRQQPGQSLTLIATANQGSEATYESGFVIDKFPISRPNLTFSTLTVSNMSPEDSSIYLCSAEKDRQQYFGAGTRLSVL.